Each of the 29 T cell receptor beta chains below was sequenced from the same sample in a study of cytomegalovirus exposure and HLA in healthy donors. Amplification used 60 Vbeta primers and 13 Jbeta primers. Sequencing was performed with immunoSEQ multiplex PCR; in TCRdb, only in-frame clones are kept and a portion is missing. The table includes some 84,000 clones, more than 70% detected once. The sample was PBMCs. The receptors here all came from a male donor in good health and CMV-seropositive.

This chain connects TRBV30 to TRBJ2-6; TRBD1 might be the D (5 bases). This CDR3 region has 15 residues. Trimming stripped 3 bases from V and 2 bases from J, with 11 bases between. CDR1 is GTSNPN and CDR2 is SVGIG in the germline V gene (reference sequence). The CDR3 sequence: CAWRRARAGANVLTF. The DNA of the CDR3 is TGTGCCTGGAGGAGAGCCAGGGCTGGGGCCAACGTCCTGACTTTC.

The chain recombines TRBV6-6 with TRBJ2-1; D gene uncertain. The V end was cut by 8 bases, the J end by 5 bases, with 22 bases between. The CDR3 is made up of 16 amino acids. Germline CDR1 reads MNHNY; CDR2 reads SVGAGI (reference sequence). CDR3 DNA: TGTGCCAGCTCCCTTACCCGTCTAGTAACGGACAATGAGCAGTTCTTC. This encodes CASSLTRLVTDNEQFF.

This clone occurred once. The rearrangement joins TRBV4-3 to TRBJ2-1, with D unresolved. CDR1 is LGHNA and CDR2 is YSLEER in the germline V gene. This CDR3 region has 14 residues. Trimming pared 0 bases from V and 9 bases from J, leaving 12 bases between. The CDR3 nucleotides are TGCGCCAGCAGCCAAGATATTATCCCCAGTGAGCAGTTCTTC. This translates into CASSQDIIPSEQFF.

This chain links TRBV18 with TRBJ1-1; no clear D. The CDR3 is 15 amino acids. Trimming stripped 2 bases from V and 1 base from J, with 11 bases between. Germline V gene data show CDR1 as KGHSH and CDR2 as LQKENI. CDR3 in amino acids: CASSPDPPGNTEAFF. The CDR3 nucleotides are TGTGCCAGCTCACCAGACCCGCCGGGGAACACTGAAGCTTTCTTT.

The V gene is TRBV5-1, the J gene TRBJ2-1, with 8 bases lining up with TRBD2. CDR3 length equals 15 residues. Germline V gene data show CDR1 as SGHRS and CDR2 as YFSETQ. Unmatched junction bases numbered 6, after V lost 4 bases and J lost 3 bases. CDR3 nucleotide sequence: TGCGCCAGCAGCATAAGACTAGCGAACTACAATGAGCAGTTCTTC. It yields the protein CASSIRLANYNEQFF.

The chain employs TRBV6-5 and TRBJ2-3; 8 positions match TRBD1. This CDR3 spans 14 amino acids. With V trimmed by 5 bases and J by 3 bases, 4 bases remained unmatched. The germline V gene encodes CDR1 MNHEY and CDR2 SVGAGI. CDR3 DNA sequence: TGTGCCAGCAGTCTTGGACAGGGTACAGATACGCAGTATTTT. Its protein is CASSLGQGTDTQYF.

This rearrangement joins TRBV27 to TRBJ2-7; D gene unclear. Trimming left V 0 bases short and J 0 bases short, with 6 bases between. CDR1 and CDR2 (germline): MNHEY, SMNVEV (reference sequence). This CDR3 has 14 amino acids. CDR3 sequence (DNA): TGTGCCAGCAGTTTATCGTACAGCTCCTACGAGCAGTACTTC. Translated: CASSLSYSSYEQYF.

This clone was seen only once. V usage is TRBV6-5 and J usage is TRBJ2-7; D perhaps matches TRBD2 (5 bases). This CDR3 comprises 12 residues. V lost 7 bases and J lost 4, with 11 bases in between. The germline V gene has CDR1 MNHEY and CDR2 SVGAGI. The CDR3 loop is CASTGRGYEQYF. CDR3 coding DNA: TGTGCCAGCACTGGACGAGGGTACGAGCAGTACTTC.

V usage is TRBV5-4 and J usage is TRBJ2-1; 7 bases agree with TRBD2. This CDR3 has 14 amino acids. The V gene's germline CDR1 is SGHNT and CDR2 YYREEE (reference sequence). V gave up 5 bases and J gave up 7 bases; unmatched junction bases: 9. The CDR3 nucleotides are TGTGCCAGCAGGAGTGTTGGCGGGAGTAATGAGCAGTTCTTC. Protein sequence: CASRSVGGSNEQFF. The whole variable domain, remainder taken from reference TRBV5-4 and TRBJ2-1, is ETGVTQSPTHLIKTRGQQVTLRCSSQSGHNTVSWYQQALGQGPQFIFQYYREEENGRGNFPPRFSGLQFPNYSSELNVNALELDDSALYLCASRSVGGSNEQFFGPGTRLTVL.

In this sample, this clone turned up once. The chain links TRBV5-1 to TRBJ2-5; weak D call: TRBD2 (6 bases). V was pared by 4 bases and J by 1 base, with 11 bases between. CDR3 length: 14 amino acids. Germline V CDR1 and CDR2: SGHRS, YFSETQ. The CDR3 is CASSGGTAQETQYF. CDR3 coding DNA: TGCGCCAGCAGCGGAGGGACGGCCCAAGAGACCCAGTACTTC.

V and J are TRBV18 and TRBJ1-1; possible D gene TRBD1, 6 bases. Germline CDR1 reads KGHSH; CDR2 reads LQKENI. Between the trimmed V and J ends, which lost 2 bases and 10 bases, there was a span of 14 bases. The CDR3 consists of 13 residues. CDR3: CASSPRQEGSAFF. CDR3 nucleotide sequence: TGTGCCAGCTCACCAAGACAGGAAGGATCAGCTTTCTTT.

The rearrangement links TRBV7-8 to TRBJ2-5, with a possible D match to TRBD2 (7 bases). Per germline, CDR1 SGHVS and CDR2 FQNEAQ. Trimming removed 1 base from V and 5 bases from J, with 17 bases in between. The CDR3 totals 16 residues. The CDR3 bases are TGTGCCAGCAGCTTAGTAACTGCGGGGGCTCGGGAGACCCAGTACTTC. Protein sequence: CASSLVTAGARETQYF.

The chain employs TRBV5-1 and TRBJ2-2; 7 bases are shared with TRBD2. V was pared by 4 bases and J by 3 bases, with 12 bases of the junction left unmatched. This CDR3 contains 17 residues. Germline V gene lookup returns CDR1 SGHRS and CDR2 YFSETQ. Written as DNA, the CDR3 is TGCGCCAGCAGCCTAGTAATGCTAGCGGCCTACACCGGGGAGCTGTTTTTT. It is translated as CASSLVMLAAYTGELFF.

The V and J genes are TRBV7-2 and TRBJ2-3; no firm D call. The germline CDR1 and CDR2 sequences are SGHTA and FQGNSA. The CDR3 covers 14 residues. Between the trimmed V and J ends, which lost 2 bases and 0 bases, there was a span of 6 bases. The CDR3 DNA sequence: TGTGCCAGCAGCTTAACTCAAAGCACAGATACGCAGTATTTT. It translates to CASSLTQSTDTQYF.

There are many counts of this clone. This sequence joins TRBV7-9 and TRBJ2-5; 8 bases fit TRBD1. This CDR3 is built from 14 residues. Germline CDR1 and CDR2: SEHNR and FQNEAQ (reference sequence). The V segment lost 4 bases and the J segment 7 bases; nucleotides outside the gene matches: 8. The CDR3 reads CASSSTTGGGTQYF. Written as DNA, the CDR3 is TGTGCCAGCAGCTCGACTACAGGGGGTGGGACCCAGTACTTC. Full variable domain (outside the CDR3, taken from reference TRBV7-9 and TRBJ2-5): DTGVSQNPRHKITKRGQNVTFRCDPISEHNRLYWYRQTLGQGPEFLTYFQNEAQLEKSRLLSDRFSAERPKGSFSTLEIQRTEQGDSAMYLCASSSTTGGGTQYFGPGTRLLVL.

The chain employs TRBV9 and TRBJ2-1; 10 bases match TRBD2. The CDR3 has 16 residues. The J segment lost 5 bases and the V segment lost 4 bases, leaving 9 bases of the junction unmatched. Germline assignment: CDR1 SGDLS and CDR2 YYNGEE. The DNA for the CDR3 is TGTGCCAGCAGCCCCTTCCCTAGCGGGAGCAACAATGAGCAGTTCTTC. Translation: CASSPFPSGSNNEQFF. The whole variable domain, remainder taken from reference TRBV9 and TRBJ2-1, is DSGVTQTPKHLITATGQRVTLRCSPRSGDLSVYWYQQSLDQGLQFLIQYYNGEERAKGNILERFSAQQFPDLHSELNLSSLELGDSALYFCASSPFPSGSNNEQFFGPGTRLTVL.

This clone came up a few times. J is TRBJ2-3 and V is TRBV19, with 8 bases aligning to TRBD2. Unmatched junction bases numbered 15, after V lost 6 bases and J lost 4 bases. Germline V gene lookup returns CDR1 LNHDA and CDR2 SQIVND (reference sequence). The CDR3 has 17 amino acids. CDR3 amino acids: CASRMLTAGVWADTQYF. The CDR3 DNA is TGTGCCAGTAGAATGTTAACAGCGGGAGTATGGGCAGATACGCAGTATTTT.

The chain combines TRBV28 with TRBJ2-2; D unclear. This CDR3 comprises 14 residues. With 7 bases removed from V and 3 bases from J, the gap between germline ends came to 12 bases. Germline values: CDR1 MDHEN, CDR2 SYDVKM. CDR3 amino acids: CASISSTYTGELFF. CDR3 sequence (DNA): TGTGCCAGCATTTCAAGCACCTACACCGGGGAGCTGTTTTTT. Variable domain in full (rest from reference TRBV28 and TRBJ2-2): DVKVTQSSRYLVKRTGEKVFLECVQDMDHENMFWYRQDPGLGLRLIYFSYDVKMKEKGDIPEGYSVSREKKERFSLILESASTNQTSMYLCASISSTYTGELFFGEGSRLTVL.

The gene calls are TRBV5-4 and TRBJ2-7, with a weak D call TRBD2 (5 bases). V was shortened by 2 bases and J by 2 bases, with 14 bases between the two germline ends. CDR1 and CDR2 (germline): SGHNT, YYREEE (reference sequence). This CDR3 has 15 residues. The CDR3 DNA follows: TGTGCCAGCAGCTTAGGTTACGGGGAGACCTACGAGCAGTACTTC. It is translated as CASSLGYGETYEQYF.

In DNA, the CDR3 is TGTGCCAGCAGGACAGCCGGGGCCAACGTCCTGACTTTC. It is translated as CASRTAGANVLTF. The J gene is TRBJ2-6, the V gene TRBV7-8; D perhaps matches TRBD1 (5 bases). From germline, CDR1 is SGHVS and CDR2 FQNEAQ. The germline V and J ends were trimmed by 6 bases and 4 bases, with 7 bases remaining between them. There are 13 residues in the CDR3.

In its sample, this clone was seen a few times. The V gene is TRBV5-6, the J gene TRBJ2-1, with D perhaps TRBD2 (5 bases). Deletions cut 3 bases from V and 6 bases from J, with 16 bases between. The germline V gene has CDR1 SGHDT and CDR2 YYEEEE. The CDR3 is made up of 15 amino acids. The CDR3 protein is CASSYGGPLGNEQFF. The CDR3 DNA follows: TGTGCCAGCAGCTATGGCGGGCCCTTGGGCAATGAGCAGTTCTTC.

The chain has TRBV9 and TRBJ2-2; D not resolved. V was shortened by 3 bases and J by 8 bases, with 11 bases between the two germline ends. The CDR3 is 13 residues long. Germline V CDR1 and CDR2: SGDLS, YYNGEE. The CDR3 here is CASSGRLAGELFF. The CDR3 DNA is TGTGCCAGCAGCGGACGACTTGCGGGGGAGCTGTTTTTT. Combining the CDR3 with reference TRBV9 and TRBJ2-2 gives the whole variable domain DSGVTQTPKHLITATGQRVTLRCSPRSGDLSVYWYQQSLDQGLQFLIQYYNGEERAKGNILERFSAQQFPDLHSELNLSSLELGDSALYFCASSGRLAGELFFGEGSRLTVL.

The chain uses TRBV29-1 and TRBJ2-3; TRBD2 matches at 11 bases. Trimming removed 4 bases from V and 0 bases from J; junction bases left unmatched: 0. Germline V CDR1 and CDR2: SQVTM, ANQGSEA. This CDR3 contains 14 residues. The CDR3 DNA sequence: TGCAGCGTTGGACTAGCGGGAAGCACAGATACGCAGTATTTT. Translated, it gives CSVGLAGSTDTQYF.

The J gene is TRBJ1-3, the V gene TRBV6-1; D remains ambiguous. In germline, CDR1 is MNHNS, CDR2 SASEGT. The length of the CDR3 is 15 residues. V dropped 3 bases and J dropped 0 bases, with 9 bases sitting between them. The CDR3 loop reads CASSDGYYSGNTIYF. DNA for the CDR3: TGTGCCAGCAGTGATGGATACTACTCTGGAAACACCATATATTTT.

The gene calls are TRBV7-9 and TRBJ1-2; 7 bases are a match to TRBD1. Trimming cost V 2 bases and J 3 bases; bases outside gene matches: 3. From germline, CDR1 is SEHNR and CDR2 FQNEAQ (reference sequence). This CDR3 is 14 amino acids long. The chain's CDR3 is CASSLRDRDYGYTF. The CDR3 DNA sequence: TGTGCCAGCAGCTTAAGAGACAGGGACTATGGCTACACCTTC. Using reference TRBV7-9 and TRBJ1-2 for the parts outside the CDR3, the full variable domain is DTGVSQNPRHKITKRGQNVTFRCDPISEHNRLYWYRQTLGQGPEFLTYFQNEAQLEKSRLLSDRFSAERPKGSFSTLEIQRTEQGDSAMYLCASSLRDRDYGYTFGSGTRLTVV.

The chain links TRBV5-1 to TRBJ2-2; D possibly corresponds to TRBD1 (6 bases). With 4 bases removed from V and 6 bases from J, the gap between germline ends came to 10 bases. This CDR3 region has 13 residues. The germline CDR1 and CDR2 sequences are SGHRS and YFSETQ. CDR3: CASSNTGSGELFF. CDR3 nucleotide sequence: TGCGCCAGCAGCAACACAGGGTCCGGGGAGCTGTTTTTT.

V and J are TRBV27 and TRBJ2-7; 8 nucleotides line up with TRBD2. Germline V gene lookup returns CDR1 MNHEY and CDR2 SMNVEV (reference sequence). The CDR3 consists of 14 residues. The ends lost 4 bases at V and 0 bases at J; junction bases unmatched: 2. This chain's CDR3 is CASSYSGSSYEQYF. DNA for the CDR3: TGTGCCAGCAGTTACAGCGGGAGCTCCTACGAGCAGTACTTC.

This chain links TRBV10-3 with TRBJ2-7; weak D call: TRBD2 (7 bases). The CDR3 is made up of 17 amino acids. Between the trimmed V and J ends, which lost 0 bases and 4 bases, there was a span of 19 bases. Germline V gives CDR1 ENHRY, CDR2 SYGVKD. CDR3 sequence: CAISESGGRAGFYEQYF. In DNA form, the CDR3 reads TGTGCCATCAGTGAGTCAGGGGGGAGGGCCGGGTTTTACGAGCAGTACTTC.

The gene calls are TRBV27 and TRBJ2-7; 8 nucleotides align to TRBD2. The CDR3 contains 13 residues. V shed 2 bases and J 3 bases; nucleotides not matched to a gene: 0. Looked up from germline, CDR1 is MNHEY and CDR2 is SMNVEV (reference sequence). The CDR3 sequence is CASSLSGSYEQYF. In nucleotides, the CDR3 is TGTGCCAGCAGTTTAAGCGGGAGCTACGAGCAGTACTTC.